This TCR beta chain was observed in a study of shared clonotypes between healthy human individuals. At the level of the study: Researchers drew samples from a couple of women and a few men aged 18 to 49.

The CDR3 has 13 amino acids. Germline V gene data show CDR1 as KGHSH and CDR2 as LQKENI. J gave up 9 bases and V 5 bases, and 6 bases lay outside the gene matches. The study ran the assay at deep level. The authors split each subset's genomic DNA evenly across several immunoSEQ plates. Here immunoSEQ multiplex PCR was the method, and the copy in TCRdb shows in-frame clones only, minus some. The data show about 1 million clones, under 80% seen once. Sequenced input: memory CD4+ T cells sorted from blood. Subset described: CD45RA-negative fraction. The TCR comes from a man aged 18-30 years in good health. The chain joins TRBV18 to TRBJ1-5; 8 bases agree with TRBD1. The CDR3 loop is CASSSGQDGPQHF. Here the CDR3 DNA reads TGTGCCAGCTCATCGGGACAGGACGGGCCCCAGCATTTT. Complete variable domain (other parts from reference TRBV18 and TRBJ1-5): NAGVMQNPRHLVRRRGQEARLRCSPMKGHSHVYWYRQLPEEGLKFMVYLQKENIIDESGMPKERFSAEFPKEGPSILRIQQVVRGDSAAYFCASSSGQDGPQHFGDGTRLSIL.